This passage covers 22 T cell receptor beta chains from one sample sequenced in a study of early T cells in non-severe SARS-CoV-2 infection. One entry per CDR3 protein, called by TCRdb with MiXCR from the 5' RACE reads. The sample shows roughly 56,000 distinct CDR3 sequences, 10% to 13% of them seen only once. The sequenced sample was whole blood. Source of these receptors: an adult who was a healthcare worker with PCR-confirmed SARS-CoV-2 infection or an uninfected control (not recorded which).

In its sample, this clonotype was seen many times. The V gene is TRBV6-2 or TRBV6-3, the J gene TRBJ1-2; a possible D gene is TRBD1 (6 bases). The CDR3 contains 12 residues. V was trimmed by 6 bases and J by 2 bases, leaving 7 bases between them. Per the germline V gene, CDR1 is MNHEY and CDR2 is SVGEGT. In DNA, the CDR3 is TGTGCCAGCAGGGGGACAAACTATGGCTACACCTTC. Translated: CASRGTNYGYTF.

This clonotype was counted many times. The J gene is TRBJ2-1, the V gene TRBV12-3 or TRBV12-4; D might be TRBD1 (6 bases). This CDR3 has 16 amino acids. V was clipped by 5 bases and J by 4 bases, with 18 bases between them. The DNA of the CDR3 is TGTGCCAGCAGTGGGATGGGGCAGGGGAGTTACAATGAGCAGTTCTTC. Its protein product is CASSGMGQGSYNEQFF.

At least ten counts were recorded for this clonotype. The DNA for the CDR3 is TGTGCCAGCAGTTTAGCGTCTACAGATACGCAGTATTTT. This encodes CASSLASTDTQYF. The chain carries TRBV12-3 or TRBV12-4 and TRBJ2-3; D is ambiguous. V gave up 0 bases and J gave up 3 bases, with 4 bases separating them. The CDR3 is 13 residues long.

The table lists this clonotype with many counts. V usage is TRBV12-3 or TRBV12-4 and J usage is TRBJ2-4; 7 bases fit TRBD1. The CDR3 covers 15 residues. The V and J ends lost 8 bases and 3 bases, in that order; junction bases with no gene match: 10. CDR3 loop: CASRVGQLGKNIQYF. The CDR3 DNA reads as TGTGCCAGCCGTGTGGGACAGTTGGGCAAAAACATTCAGTACTTC.

This chain links TRBV3-1 with TRBJ2-1; 11 nucleotides match TRBD2. CDR1 is LGHDT and CDR2 is YNNKEL in the germline V gene (reference sequence). The CDR3 extends over 15 amino acids. The V segment lost 5 bases and the J segment 9 bases; nucleotides outside the gene matches: 9. The CDR3 loop is CASSETSGRGSEQFF. The CDR3 region has the DNA TGTGCCAGCAGCGAAACTAGCGGGAGAGGTAGTGAGCAGTTCTTC.

This clonotype was seen many times. The chain has TRBV6-5 and TRBJ2-3; 7 nucleotides align to TRBD2. This CDR3 is 14 amino acids long. With V trimmed by 4 bases and J by 2 bases, 3 bases remained unmatched. Germline V lookup: CDR1 MNHEY, CDR2 SVGAGI. CDR3: CASSWGGPTDTQYF. Here the CDR3 DNA reads TGTGCCAGCAGTTGGGGAGGGCCCACAGATACGCAGTATTTT.

This clonotype was observed a handful of times. V is TRBV7-6 and J is TRBJ2-1; D call uncertain. Between the trimmed V and J ends, which lost 5 bases and 9 bases, there was a span of 14 bases. The CDR3 extends over 13 amino acids. The germline gives CDR1 SGHVS, CDR2 FNYEAQ. CDR3 residues: CASSQPAGSEQFF. CDR3 in DNA: TGTGCCAGCAGCCAACCCGCAGGTAGTGAGCAGTTCTTC.

This clonotype was recorded many times. The rearrangement links TRBV6-2 or TRBV6-3 to TRBJ2-1, with TRBD2 matching 16 bases. Germline values: CDR1 MNHEY, CDR2 SVGEGT. Trimming at V came to 4 bases and at J to 10 bases, leaving 7 bases not matched to a gene. The CDR3 contains 16 residues. Here the CDR3 DNA reads TGTGCCAGCAGTTTGGGACTAGCGGGAGGGCCCGGAGAGCAGTTCTTC. Translating gives CASSLGLAGGPGEQFF.

This rearrangement joins TRBV28 to TRBJ1-2, with D unclear. Per germline, CDR1 MDHEN and CDR2 SYDVKM. Trimming pared 1 base from V and 7 bases from J, leaving 16 bases between. The CDR3 loop spans 15 amino acids. Here the CDR3 DNA reads TGTGCCAGCAGTTTATTGTACTCCCCGGGAGGTGGCTACACCTTC. It specifies CASSLLYSPGGGYTF.

This clonotype was detected a few times. The V gene is TRBV7-8, the J gene TRBJ2-2; no reliable D call. Trimming took 2 bases from V and 4 from J, leaving 5 bases between them. The CDR3 is made up of 13 amino acids. Per the germline V gene, CDR1 is SGHVS and CDR2 is FQNEAQ. The CDR3 DNA is TGTGCCAGCAGCTTATGGCCCACCGGGGAGCTGTTTTTT. Protein sequence: CASSLWPTGELFF.

About this clonotype: The junction differs from germline at one of its ends, possibly a read error. The chain employs TRBV6-1 and TRBJ2-3; D is perhaps TRBD1 (6 bases). This CDR3 is built from 13 residues. Germline lookup yields CDR1 MNHNS and CDR2 SASEGT. The CDR3 DNA sequence: TGTGCCAGCAGTGAAGTCCGGAGGACAGAGGTTTGTTTT. This translates into CASSEVRRTEVCF.

This clonotype was seen many times. CDR3 nucleotides: TGCAGCGTCCGCCACGGACAGACGTTCTACGAGCAGTACTTC. It codes for CSVRHGQTFYEQYF. The rearrangement links TRBV29-1 to TRBJ2-7; a weak D match, TRBD1 (6 bases). CDR3 length equals 14 residues. V dropped 6 bases and J dropped 3 bases, with 18 bases sitting between them. Per the germline V gene, CDR1 is SQVTM and CDR2 is ANQGSEA.

The V call is TRBV29-1, the J call TRBJ2-2; 7 positions agree with TRBD2. This CDR3 comprises 13 residues. V trimming: 5 bases; J trimming: 7 bases; junction bases outside the gene matches: 7. The V gene's germline CDR1 is SQVTM and CDR2 ANQGSEA. For the CDR3, the DNA is TGCAGCGTTTCCGGGAGGATTAACGGGGAGCTGTTTTTT. It specifies CSVSGRINGELFF.

This clonotype has only a few counts. The chain is built from TRBV27 and TRBJ1-4; D unclear. CDR1 and CDR2 (germline): MNHEY, SMNVEV (reference sequence). CDR3 size: 14 residues. Trimming removed 0 bases from V and 5 bases from J, with 7 bases in between. The DNA of the CDR3 is TGTGCCAGCAGTTTATCTAGGAACAATGAAAAACTGTTTTTT. Its translation is CASSLSRNNEKLFF. The full variable domain, with the rest looked up from reference TRBV27 and TRBJ1-4, is EAQVTQNPRYLITVTGKKLTVTCSQNMNHEYMSWYRQDPGLGLRQIYYSMNVEVTDKGDVPEGYKVSRKEKRNFPLILESPSPNQTSLYFCASSLSRNNEKLFFGSGTQLSVL.

The table lists this clonotype with a few counts. The rearrangement joins TRBV11-2 to TRBJ2-7, with 7 bases matching TRBD1. The V gene end was trimmed by 1 base and the J gene end by 2 bases; junction bases not matched to a gene: 5. Germline CDR1 is SGHAT and CDR2 is FQNNGV. The CDR3 covers 15 residues. The CDR3 is CASSLVRGSTYEQYF. The DNA of the CDR3 is TGTGCCAGCAGCTTAGTCAGGGGGTCTACCTACGAGCAGTACTTC.

This chain links TRBV11-2 with TRBJ2-7; tentatively, D is TRBD1 (6 bases). Trimming took 5 bases from V and 2 from J, leaving 22 bases between them. Germline values: CDR1 SGHAT, CDR2 FQNNGV. CDR3 length: 17 residues. CDR3: CASSPPTDRSTTYEQYF. CDR3 sequence (DNA): TGTGCCAGCAGCCCCCCCACTGACAGGAGTACTACCTACGAGCAGTACTTC.

The chain couples TRBV18 to TRBJ2-3; 11 positions agree with TRBD2. Looked up from germline, CDR1 is KGHSH and CDR2 is LQKENI. Trimming took 3 bases from V and 7 from J; bases not matched to a gene: 3. The CDR3 totals 14 residues. CDR3 region: CASSPGLAENTQYF. The CDR3 nucleotides are TGTGCCAGCTCACCGGGACTAGCGGAGAATACGCAGTATTTT.

This sequence joins TRBV20-1 and TRBJ2-1, with TRBD2 matching over 11 bases. Trimming at V came to 3 bases and at J to 5 bases, leaving 3 bases not matched to a gene. The CDR3 runs to 14 residues. Germline V gives CDR1 DFQATT, CDR2 SNEGSKA (reference sequence). DNA for the CDR3: TGCAGTGCTAGGACTAGCGGGAACCACAATGAGCAGTTCTTC. Translated, it gives CSARTSGNHNEQFF.

This clonotype has more than one count but fewer than ten. This chain links TRBV29-1 with TRBJ2-7; 7 bases match TRBD2. CDR1 and CDR2 from the germline V gene are SQVTM and ANQGSEA. CDR3 length: 12 residues. Losses at the gene ends were 3 bases for V and 5 bases for J; bases not matched to a gene: 4. This chain's CDR3 is CSVDLTSDEQYF. The CDR3 DNA is TGCAGCGTTGACCTTACTAGCGACGAGCAGTACTTC.

This clonotype has a handful of counts. The gene calls are TRBV4-3 and TRBJ2-7, with D possibly being TRBD2 (6 bases). CDR1 and CDR2 (germline): LGHNA, YSLEER. This CDR3 spans 15 amino acids. With 0 bases removed from V and 3 bases from J, the gap between germline ends came to 12 bases. The CDR3 DNA is TGCGCCAGCAGCCAAGACTCGGGGGAGCTCTACGAGCAGTACTTC. Protein product: CASSQDSGELYEQYF.

V and J are TRBV6-2 or TRBV6-3 and TRBJ1-2; D is perhaps TRBD1 (5 bases). Trimming removed 2 bases at V and 6 bases at J, with 13 bases between. From germline, CDR1 is MNHEY and CDR2 SVGEGT. CDR3 length: 14 residues. The CDR3 region has the DNA TGTGCCAGCAGTTACACAGCAGGGTTGAATGGCTACACCTTC. Encoded protein: CASSYTAGLNGYTF.

This chain uses TRBV11-3 with TRBJ1-1; D not certain. The CDR3 covers 13 residues. V was pared by 3 bases and J by 0 bases, with 5 bases between. Germline V gene data show CDR1 as SGHNT and CDR2 as YENEEA. The CDR3 protein is CASSFTMNTEAFF. CDR3 nucleotide sequence: TGTGCCAGCAGCTTTACCATGAACACTGAAGCTTTCTTT.